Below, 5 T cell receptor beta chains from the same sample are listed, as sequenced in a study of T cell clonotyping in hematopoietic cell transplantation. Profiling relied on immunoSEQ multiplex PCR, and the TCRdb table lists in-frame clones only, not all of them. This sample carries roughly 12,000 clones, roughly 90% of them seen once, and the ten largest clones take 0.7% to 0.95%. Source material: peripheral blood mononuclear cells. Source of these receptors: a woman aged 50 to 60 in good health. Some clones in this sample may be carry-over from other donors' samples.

CDR3 bases: TGTGCCAGCAGCTCCGGGACAAGCAATCAGCCCCAGCATTTT. It translates to CASSSGTSNQPQHF. This chain joins TRBV5-8 and TRBJ1-5, with D perhaps matching TRBD1 (6 bases). CDR1 and CDR2 (germline): SGHTS, YDEGEE. V lost 3 bases and J 1 base, leaving 8 bases between the germline ends. The CDR3 has 14 amino acids.

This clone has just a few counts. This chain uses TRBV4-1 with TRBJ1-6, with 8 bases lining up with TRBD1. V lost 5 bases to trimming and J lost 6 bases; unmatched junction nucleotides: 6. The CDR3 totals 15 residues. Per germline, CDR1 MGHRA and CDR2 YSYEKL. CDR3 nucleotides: TGCGCCAGCAGCGACCACAGGGGGATTAATTCACCCCTCCACTTT. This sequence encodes CASSDHRGINSPLHF.

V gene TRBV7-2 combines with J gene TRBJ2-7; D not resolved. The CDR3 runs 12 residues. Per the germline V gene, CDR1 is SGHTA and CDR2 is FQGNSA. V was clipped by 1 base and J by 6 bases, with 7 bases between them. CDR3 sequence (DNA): TGTGCCAGCAGCTTAGTTGGCCGCGAGCAGTACTTC. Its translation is CASSLVGREQYF.

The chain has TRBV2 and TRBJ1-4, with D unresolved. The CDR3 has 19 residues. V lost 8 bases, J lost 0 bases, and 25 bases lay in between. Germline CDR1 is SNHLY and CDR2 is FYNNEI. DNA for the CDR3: TGTGCCAGCCACATAGTGATGTGGCTCGGTGACTCAACTAATGAAAAACTGTTTTTT. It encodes CASHIVMWLGDSTNEKLFF.

The CDR3 is CASSSLGNSDNSPLHF. The CDR3 DNA reads as TGTGCCAGTAGTTCCCTGGGGAACTCGGATAATTCACCCCTCCACTTT. The chain recombines TRBV19 with TRBJ1-6; D gene uncertain. V lost 5 bases and J 5 bases, leaving 16 bases between the germline ends. The CDR3 has 16 amino acids. Germline values: CDR1 LNHDA, CDR2 SQIVND (reference sequence).